These 9 T cell receptor beta chains were all obtained from the same sample, sequenced in a study of blood T cell repertoires in COVID-19. TCRdb's table, derived via immunoSEQ multiplex PCR, lists solely in-frame clones and lacks some. Counted here are 200,000 to 300,000 clones, 85% to 90% occurring once; the ten biggest clones make up over 1.2%. The sequenced sample consisted of peripheral blood. The receptors were sampled from a woman between 40 and 50 years old who had recovered from COVID-19.

The table lists this clone with a count of one. The chain couples TRBV7-2 to TRBJ2-5; D unresolved. CDR1 is SGHTA and CDR2 is FQGNSA in the germline V gene. The CDR3 is made up of 14 amino acids. Trimming left V 1 base short and J 2 bases short, with 8 bases between. The chain's CDR3 is CASSLGSGQETQYF. CDR3 DNA: TGTGCCAGCAGCTTAGGCTCCGGTCAAGAGACCCAGTACTTC.

This clone has at least ten counts. This chain links TRBV2 with TRBJ1-1; D may be TRBD1 (6 bases). Per germline, CDR1 SNHLY and CDR2 FYNNEI. The CDR3 totals 12 residues. The V gene lost 6 bases and the J gene lost 11 bases, with 16 bases spanning the gap. The CDR3 DNA reads as TGTGCCAGCAGCGAGTACAGGGATAGGGCTTTCTTT. It translates to CASSEYRDRAFF.

This chain's CDR3 is CASSQDYYSPLHF. In nucleotides, the CDR3 is TGTGCCAGCAGCCAAGATTATTATTCACCCCTCCACTTT. The rearrangement uses TRBV14 and TRBJ1-6; D remains unclear. This CDR3 is built from 13 residues. V lost 0 bases, J lost 8 bases, and 5 bases lay in between. Germline values: CDR1 SGHDN, CDR2 FVKESK. Full variable domain (rest looked up from reference TRBV14 and TRBJ1-6): EAGVTQFPSHSVIEKGQTVTLRCDPISGHDNLYWYRRVMGKEIKFLLHFVKESKQDESGMPNNRFLAERTGGTYSTLKVQPAELEDSGVYFCASSQDYYSPLHFGNGTRLTVT.

The chain recombines TRBV11-2 with TRBJ2-3; TRBD2 agrees at 8 bases. Germline V gene sequence: CDR1 SGHAT, CDR2 FQNNGV. The CDR3 runs 18 residues. V lost 2 bases to trimming and J lost 0 bases; unmatched junction nucleotides: 10. CDR3 sequence reads: CASSLRGGASSSTDTQYF. CDR3 in DNA: TGTGCCAGCAGCTTACGGGGGGGGGCTTCCTCTAGCACAGATACGCAGTATTTT.

This chain connects TRBV2 to TRBJ2-2; TRBD1 is a possible D gene (5 bases). Trimming shortened V by 2 bases and J by 5 bases, and 9 bases separated the two germline ends. The CDR3 runs 14 residues. Germline lookup yields CDR1 SNHLY and CDR2 FYNNEI. CDR3 nucleotide sequence: TGTGCCAGCAGTGAATGGGGCCGGACCGGGGAGCTGTTTTTT. This sequence encodes CASSEWGRTGELFF.

The chain has TRBV29-1 and TRBJ2-7; 9 bases fit TRBD2. CDR3 size: 14 residues. After removal of 5 bases from V and 7 bases from J, the junction contained 12 bases not matched to a gene. Germline assignment: CDR1 SQVTM and CDR2 ANQGSEA. CDR3 nucleotides: TGCAGCGTTACTTACGGGACTAGCCGGAGGGAGCAGTACTTC. Translated: CSVTYGTSRREQYF.

The chain employs TRBV5-6 and TRBJ2-7; D might be TRBD2 (6 bases). Germline lookup yields CDR1 SGHDT and CDR2 YYEEEE. V was pared by 4 bases and J by 5 bases, with 22 bases between. The CDR3 spans 16 residues. The CDR3 protein is CASSPKTGVWLNEQYF. DNA of the CDR3: TGTGCCAGCAGCCCTAAGACGGGGGTGTGGCTCAACGAGCAGTACTTC.

The chain is built from TRBV6-8 and TRBJ2-3; D is perhaps TRBD1 (5 bases). The CDR3 runs 13 residues. V lost 4 bases and J 0 bases, leaving 5 bases between the germline ends. Germline CDR1 reads MNHGY; CDR2 reads SAAAGT. The CDR3 protein is CASSSGSTDTQYF. CDR3 DNA: TGTGCCAGCAGTTCAGGGAGCACAGATACGCAGTATTTT.

This rearrangement joins TRBV27 to TRBJ1-5; 7 nucleotides align to TRBD1. Germline V gene sequence: CDR1 MNHEY, CDR2 SMNVEV (reference sequence). V trimming: 4 bases; J trimming: 7 bases; junction bases outside the gene matches: 7. The CDR3 extends over 14 amino acids. This chain's CDR3 is CASSSGTARQPQHF. CDR3 coding DNA: TGTGCCAGCAGTTCGGGGACAGCTCGACAGCCCCAGCATTTT.